Below, 27 T cell receptor beta chains from the same sample are listed, as sequenced in a study of vaccination effects on CD4 cells after COVID-19. These receptors are not linked to any known antigen. The protocol was immunoSEQ multiplex PCR, while the TCRdb copy is restricted to in-frame clones and leaves out a portion. The sample has about 40,000 clones; about 70% are singletons. CD4+ T cells were isolated after 10 days of culture. Two-dose vaccination with either BNT162b2 or mRNA-1273 was given to the participants. The sequenced sample was CD4+ T cells from PBMCs cultured without peptide, obtained after COVID-19 vaccination. The receptor set was obtained from a human donor who received a COVID-19 vaccine.

This chain's CDR3 is CASGNQPQHF. The CDR3 coding sequence is TGTGCCAGCGGTAATCAGCCCCAGCATTTT. The V and J genes are TRBV2 and TRBJ1-5; no definite D call. The CDR3 runs to 10 residues. Germline V lookup: CDR1 SNHLY, CDR2 FYNNEI. V was pared by 8 bases and J by 4 bases, with 3 bases between.

The chain combines TRBV18 with TRBJ2-3, with 8 bases lining up with TRBD2. The CDR3 is 15 residues long. The germline gives CDR1 KGHSH, CDR2 LQKENI. The V and J ends lost 3 bases and 2 bases, in that order; junction bases with no gene match: 4. CDR3 nucleotides: TGTGCCAGCTCACCCGGGGGGGCTCACACAGATACGCAGTATTTT. The encoded protein is CASSPGGAHTDTQYF.

J is TRBJ2-5 and V is TRBV10-3; no firm D call. Trimming took off 2 bases at V and 2 bases at J, with 6 bases between the two ends. This CDR3 has 13 residues. Germline V gene data show CDR1 as ENHRY and CDR2 as SYGVKD. The chain's CDR3 is CAISETDQETQYF. The CDR3 region has the DNA TGTGCCATCAGTGAGACAGATCAAGAGACCCAGTACTTC.

This rearrangement joins TRBV21-1 to TRBJ2-5; TRBD2, the table's D call, lacks a check against the DNA. TRBV21-1 is a recognized pseudogene. The CDR3 loop spans 12 amino acids. The CDR3 nucleotides read TGTGCCAGCACCCAGGAGGGGGAGACCCAGTACTTC. Amino acids: CASTQEGETQYF.

This clone was seen only a few times. The rearrangement links TRBV4-1 to TRBJ1-4; the match to TRBD1 covers 7 bases. Germline-derived CDR1 and CDR2 are MGHRA and YSYEKL. The CDR3 runs to 16 residues. The V segment lost 2 bases and the J segment 5 bases; nucleotides outside the gene matches: 8. DNA of the CDR3: TGCGCCAGCAGCCAATATGGACAGGCTCTAAATGAAAAACTGTTTTTT. Residues: CASSQYGQALNEKLFF.

V is TRBV5-4 and J is TRBJ1-1; possible D gene TRBD1, 5 bases. The CDR3 covers 15 residues. Between the trimmed V and J ends, which lost 9 bases and 3 bases, there was a span of 21 bases. From germline, CDR1 is SGHNT and CDR2 YYREEE (reference sequence). The CDR3 DNA reads as TGTGCCACCAACTCCGGGGGAGGTGGATACACTGAAGCTTTCTTT. Translating it yields CATNSGGGGYTEAFF.

The chain employs TRBV23-1 and TRBJ2-3; the D gene is possibly TRBD1 (5 bases). TRBV23-1 is known as an ORF, though its function is uncertain. V dropped 0 bases and J dropped 2 bases, with 15 bases sitting between them. The CDR3 spans 17 residues. Here the CDR3 reads CASSQSADRSNTDTQYF. CDR3 sequence (DNA): TGCGCCAGCAGTCAATCTGCTGACAGAAGCAACACAGATACGCAGTATTTT.

Within the sample, this clone is medium-sized (0.01 to 0.1%). The chain couples TRBV2 to TRBJ1-2, with 9 bases fitting TRBD1. The CDR3 covers 14 residues. Germline trimming cut 6 bases from V and 3 bases from J; bases unmatched to any gene: 5. The V gene's germline CDR1 is SNHLY and CDR2 FYNNEI. CDR3 region: CASRADRGYYGYTF. The CDR3 region has the DNA TGTGCCAGCAGGGCCGACAGGGGGTACTATGGCTACACCTTC. Full variable domain (outside the CDR3, taken from reference TRBV2 and TRBJ1-2): EPEVTQTPSHQVTQMGQEVILRCVPISNHLYFYWYRQILGQKVEFLVSFYNNEISEKSEIFDDQFSVERPDGSNFTLKIRSTKLEDSAMYFCASRADRGYYGYTFGSGTRLTVV.

V and J are TRBV3-1 (or the pseudogene TRBV3-2) and TRBJ2-7; the D gene is possibly TRBD1 (5 bases). Germline V lookup: CDR1 LGHDT, CDR2 YNNKEL (reference sequence). Deletions cut 1 base from V and 7 bases from J, with 11 bases between. This CDR3 comprises 13 residues. CDR3 coding DNA: TGTGCCAGCAGCCAAGGAAAGGGGCGGGAGCAGTACTTC. This gives the protein CASSQGKGREQYF.

V and J are TRBV14 and TRBJ2-1, with TRBD2 identical over 12 bases. J lost 8 bases, V lost 3 bases, and 8 bases had no gene match. The CDR3 sequence is 16 residues long. CDR1 is SGHDN, CDR2 FVKESK, per germline. The CDR3 DNA reads as TGTGCCAGCAGCCAGGGACTAGCGGGCCAAGGCTATGAGCAGTTCTTC. It encodes CASSQGLAGQGYEQFF.

The chain recombines TRBV2 with TRBJ1-3; D not resolved. In germline, CDR1 is SNHLY, CDR2 FYNNEI. V shed 3 bases and J shed 1 base, with 7 bases lying between them. This CDR3 has 14 amino acids. CDR3 in amino acids: CASSEPRSGNTIYF. CDR3 in DNA: TGTGCCAGCAGTGAGCCTCGTTCTGGAAACACCATATATTTT.

This clone has a handful of counts. Germline and junction disagree at one end, which may indicate a read error. The chain combines TRBV5-1 with TRBJ2-7; 8 nucleotides match TRBD1. CDR1 and CDR2 (germline): SGHRS, YFSETQ. This CDR3 is 15 amino acids long. CDR3: CASRLGQVLLYEQYF. The CDR3 DNA reads TGCGCCAGCAGGTTGGGACAGGTCCTTCTCTACGAGCAGTACTTC.

The chain is built from TRBV5-1 and TRBJ2-3; the match to TRBD2 covers 9 bases. V was pared by 4 bases and J by 4 bases, with 16 bases of the junction left unmatched. Germline V gene sequence: CDR1 SGHRS, CDR2 YFSETQ. This CDR3 region has 18 residues. This CDR3 reads CASSTGTSLLSPADTQYF. The CDR3 DNA is TGCGCCAGCAGCACGGGGACTAGCCTTCTGTCCCCGGCAGATACGCAGTATTTT. The full variable domain, completed using reference TRBV5-1 and TRBJ2-3, is KAGVTQTPRYLIKTRGQQVTLSCSPISGHRSVSWYQQTPGQGLQFLFEYFSETQRNKGNFPGRFSGRQFSNSRSEMNVSTLELGDSALYLCASSTGTSLLSPADTQYFGPGTRLTVL.

V is TRBV7-9 and J is TRBJ1-5, with D uncertain. Germline values: CDR1 SEHNR, CDR2 FQNEAQ (reference sequence). V was shortened by 6 bases and J by 2 bases, with 14 bases between the two germline ends. This CDR3 spans 15 amino acids. The CDR3 spells CASSPAVGGNQPQHF. Written as DNA, the CDR3 is TGTGCCAGCAGTCCAGCCGTTGGCGGCAATCAGCCCCAGCATTTT.

This sequence joins TRBV6-5 and TRBJ1-2, with 9 nucleotides matching TRBD1. There are 13 residues in the CDR3. Germline-derived CDR1 and CDR2 are MNHEY and SVGAGI. J lost 8 bases, V lost 6 bases, and 7 bases had no gene match. The CDR3 DNA reads TGTGCCAGCAGCCGAGGGACAGGGACCGGCTACACCTTC. It specifies CASSRGTGTGYTF.

The CDR3 protein is CASSPGLAGEKDEQFF. CDR3 nucleotides: TGTGCCAGCTCACCGGGACTAGCGGGAGAAAAGGATGAGCAGTTCTTC. This chain links TRBV18 with TRBJ2-1, with 14 positions matching TRBD2. The V and J ends lost 3 bases and 8 bases, in that order; junction bases with no gene match: 6. CDR3 length: 16 amino acids. The germline gives CDR1 KGHSH, CDR2 LQKENI.

The DNA of the CDR3 is TGTGCCAGCAGCTTAACCGGGACAGGGGTTAACGAGCAGTACTTC. Translation: CASSLTGTGVNEQYF. The rearrangement links TRBV7-9 to TRBJ2-7, with 10 bases that match TRBD1. The ends lost 2 bases at V and 5 bases at J; junction bases unmatched: 6. CDR3 size: 15 residues. The germline V gene encodes CDR1 SEHNR and CDR2 FQNEAQ (reference sequence).

This clone was observed a few times. The gene calls are TRBV7-9 and TRBJ1-2, with a weak D call TRBD1 (5 bases). Between the trimmed V and J ends, which lost 6 bases and 7 bases, there was a span of 15 bases. This CDR3 spans 13 amino acids. Germline loops: CDR1 SEHNR, CDR2 FQNEAQ (reference sequence). The CDR3 loop reads CASSETVVAGYTF. In DNA, the CDR3 is TGTGCCAGCAGTGAGACAGTTGTCGCTGGCTACACCTTC.

Here the CDR3 reads CASSQDWSVGRDNQPQHF. CDR3 nucleotide sequence: TGTGCCAGCAGCCAAGATTGGTCGGTCGGGAGGGACAATCAGCCCCAGCATTTT. V usage is TRBV3-1 (or the pseudogene TRBV3-2) and J usage is TRBJ1-5; D is uncertain. Germline CDR1 is LGHDT and CDR2 is YNNKEL (reference sequence). The CDR3 loop spans 18 amino acids. Trimming pared 0 bases from V and 3 bases from J, leaving 18 bases between.

This clone was detected only a few times. The chain carries TRBV2 and TRBJ2-1, with 7 bases identical to TRBD2. CDR3 length: 13 residues. From germline, CDR1 is SNHLY and CDR2 FYNNEI. After removal of 8 bases from V and 6 bases from J, the junction contained 7 bases not matched to a gene. CDR3 in amino acids: CASGRALSNEQFF. CDR3 sequence (DNA): TGTGCCAGCGGGAGGGCCCTGAGCAATGAGCAGTTCTTC.

The CDR3, as DNA: TGTGCCAGCAGCCCAGACAGGGGAGGAGGCTACACCTTC. This translates into CASSPDRGGGYTF. The V and J genes are TRBV11-2 and TRBJ1-2; 8 bases fit TRBD1. Trimming took 5 bases from V and 8 from J; bases not matched to a gene: 7. Germline CDR1 SGHAT, CDR2 FQNNGV. CDR3 size: 13 residues.

This clone was seen more than once but under ten times. The rearrangement joins TRBV6-5 to TRBJ1-2, with a tentative D call TRBD1 (6 bases). V lost 4 bases and J lost 0, with 12 bases in between. CDR3 length equals 15 residues. Looked up from germline, CDR1 is MNHEY and CDR2 is SVGAGI. CDR3 sequence: CASSSRRTANYGYTF. The CDR3 coding sequence is TGTGCCAGCAGTTCCCGAAGGACAGCTAACTATGGCTACACCTTC.

The chain employs TRBV3-1 (or the pseudogene TRBV3-2) and TRBJ2-1; the match to TRBD2 covers 10 bases. This CDR3 is built from 15 residues. CDR1 and CDR2 from the germline V gene are LGHDT and YNNKEL (reference sequence). The junction had 2 bases not matched to a gene; V was cut back by 1 base and J by 5 bases. In DNA, the CDR3 is TGTGCCAGCAGCCAAGGCCTAGCGGGAGACAATGAGCAGTTCTTC. It yields the protein CASSQGLAGDNEQFF.

This chain uses TRBV7-9 with TRBJ2-2; 7 bases align to TRBD2. Germline CDR1 reads SEHNR; CDR2 reads FQNEAQ (reference sequence). The CDR3 loop spans 16 amino acids. J was trimmed by 7 bases and V by 7 bases; bases with no gene match: 15. In DNA, the CDR3 is TGTGCCAGCACAAATAGCGGGCTCGGGGTCGGCGGGGAGCTGTTTTTT. Amino acids: CASTNSGLGVGGELFF.

The J gene is TRBJ1-4, the V gene TRBV6-4; maybe TRBD1 (5 bases). Germline CDR1 and CDR2: MRHNA and SNTAGT. CDR3 length equals 18 residues. Trimming took off 2 bases at V and 8 bases at J, with 24 bases between the two ends. The CDR3 DNA follows: TGTGCCAGCAGTGACATCGAAAAGGGACCAACCAATCTGGAAAAACTGTTTTTT. It specifies CASSDIEKGPTNLEKLFF.

This chain links TRBV4-1 with TRBJ2-5; D tentatively fits TRBD1 or TRBD2 (5 bases each). The CDR3 has 16 residues. Germline CDR1 is MGHRA and CDR2 is YSYEKL. V lost 3 bases and J lost 3, with 17 bases in between. The CDR3 nucleotides are TGCGCCAGCAGCCAGGCCCGGGGCAGGGAAAAAGAGACCCAGTACTTC. Its protein product is CASSQARGREKETQYF.

The V gene is TRBV12-5, the J gene TRBJ2-7, with D perhaps matching TRBD2 (6 bases). This CDR3 has 15 amino acids. V shed 0 bases and J shed 1 base, with 10 bases lying between them. Germline CDR1 LGHNT, CDR2 FRNRAP. CDR3 coding DNA: TGTGCTAGTGGTTTGGTACTACGGGAGTCCTACGAGCAGTACTTC. It encodes CASGLVLRESYEQYF.